These 32 T cell receptor beta chains were sequenced from one sample in a study of blood T cell repertoires in COVID-19. Libraries were prepared by immunoSEQ multiplex PCR; TCRdb keeps only in-frame clonotypes and omits some of them. The data contain roughly 180,000 clones, roughly 80% of them singletons. What was sequenced was peripheral blood. The receptors shown here come from a man aged 55 to 70 with active or convalescent COVID-19.

The chain has TRBV27 and TRBJ2-2, with 9 nucleotides matching TRBD2. CDR1 is MNHEY, CDR2 SMNVEV, per germline (reference sequence). Trimming at V came to 8 bases and at J to 7 bases, leaving 11 bases not matched to a gene. CDR3 size: 15 residues. The CDR3 loop reads CASGRIAGEVGELFF. As DNA, the CDR3 is TGTGCCAGCGGGAGAATAGCGGGAGAGGTCGGGGAGCTGTTTTTT.

V gene TRBV10-3 combines with J gene TRBJ2-3, with TRBD2 matching 9 bases. The CDR3 covers 14 residues. With 4 bases clipped from V and 2 bases from J, the junction kept 1 base outside the gene matches. Germline V gives CDR1 ENHRY, CDR2 SYGVKD. CDR3: CAISVAGDTDTQYF. CDR3 coding DNA: TGTGCCATCAGTGTAGCGGGAGACACAGATACGCAGTATTTT.

The rearrangement links TRBV7-9 to TRBJ2-5, with TRBD1 identical over 7 bases. J was trimmed by 3 bases and V by 3 bases; bases with no gene match: 4. From germline, CDR1 is SEHNR and CDR2 FQNEAQ (reference sequence). This CDR3 spans 14 amino acids. In DNA, the CDR3 is TGTGCCAGCAGCTTCCTCGACAGGGAAGAGACCCAGTACTTC. Residues: CASSFLDREETQYF. The whole variable domain, remainder taken from reference TRBV7-9 and TRBJ2-5, is DTGVSQNPRHKITKRGQNVTFRCDPISEHNRLYWYRQTLGQGPEFLTYFQNEAQLEKSRLLSDRFSAERPKGSFSTLEIQRTEQGDSAMYLCASSFLDREETQYFGPGTRLLVL.

Concerning this clone: This specimen includes other DNA sequences encoding the same CDR3. The chain carries TRBV7-7 and TRBJ2-1; possible D gene TRBD2, 6 bases. CDR1 is SSHAT, CDR2 FNYEAQ, per germline (reference sequence). The CDR3 covers 12 residues. Trimming took off 5 bases at V and 9 bases at J, with 11 bases between the two ends. The CDR3 spells CASSLQGGEQFF. CDR3 sequence (DNA): TGTGCCAGCAGCCTCCAGGGAGGTGAGCAGTTCTTC.

This clone was seen a handful of times. J is TRBJ2-1 and V is TRBV7-2, with D hard to call. V lost 5 bases and J 8 bases, leaving 10 bases between the germline ends. From germline, CDR1 is SGHTA and CDR2 FQGNSA. The CDR3 has 12 residues. The CDR3 sequence: CASSPVIDEQFF. CDR3 nucleotide sequence: TGTGCCAGCAGCCCCGTTATTGATGAGCAGTTCTTC. Using reference TRBV7-2 and TRBJ2-1 for the parts outside the CDR3, the full variable domain is GAGVSQSPSNKVTEKGKDVELRCDPISGHTALYWYRQSLGQGLEFLIYFQGNSAPDKSGLPSDRFSAERTGGSVSTLTIQRTQQEDSAVYLCASSPVIDEQFFGPGTRLTVL.

This clone was seen a handful of times. CDR3 in amino acids: CSARSGIPQHF. The CDR3 nucleotides are TGCAGTGCTAGATCGGGTATCCCCCAGCATTTT. The chain employs TRBV20-1 and TRBJ1-5; no clear D gene. V shed 2 bases and J shed 10 bases, with 9 bases lying between them. Per germline, CDR1 DFQATT and CDR2 SNEGSKA (reference sequence). This CDR3 comprises 11 residues.

The chain joins TRBV30 to TRBJ1-1; TRBD1 matches at 10 bases. From germline, CDR1 is GTSNPN and CDR2 SVGIG (reference sequence). V lost 7 bases, J lost 1 base, and 6 bases stayed unmatched. The CDR3 spans 14 residues. Here the CDR3 DNA reads TGTGCCTTGACAGGGGGCATAGGGAACACTGAAGCTTTCTTT. The encoded protein is CALTGGIGNTEAFF.

The genes are TRBV7-3 and TRBJ2-1; D might be TRBD1 (5 bases). The CDR3 sequence is 16 residues long. With 5 bases removed from V and 1 base from J, the gap between germline ends came to 15 bases. Germline CDR1 SGHTA, CDR2 FQGTGA. CDR3 protein: CASSPRPGSSYNEQFF. DNA of the CDR3: TGTGCCAGCAGCCCACGTCCAGGGTCTTCCTACAATGAGCAGTTCTTC.

V and J are TRBV24-1 and TRBJ2-1; 8 bases fit TRBD1. The CDR3 runs to 16 residues. Germline trimming cut 4 bases from V and 7 bases from J; bases unmatched to any gene: 11. Germline values: CDR1 KGHDR, CDR2 SFDVKD. The CDR3: CATSDRRQGKVNEQFF. The DNA of the CDR3 is TGTGCCACCAGTGACAGGAGACAGGGGAAGGTGAATGAGCAGTTCTTC.

V is TRBV6-5 and J is TRBJ1-2, with D perhaps matching TRBD1 (6 bases). The CDR3 spans 15 residues. The V gene lost 6 bases and the J gene lost 4 bases, with 18 bases spanning the gap. The germline V gene has CDR1 MNHEY and CDR2 SVGAGI. In DNA, the CDR3 is TGTGCCAGCAGCCGAGGACAGCCACGGTCCTATGGCTACACCTTC. Amino acids: CASSRGQPRSYGYTF.

V usage is TRBV6-5 and J usage is TRBJ1-6; weak D call: TRBD1 (5 bases). V lost 4 bases and J lost 9, with 13 bases in between. Germline V gene lookup returns CDR1 MNHEY and CDR2 SVGAGI. The CDR3 is 14 amino acids. The CDR3 here is CASSSRPRASPLHF. CDR3 coding DNA: TGTGCCAGCAGTTCTCGACCCAGGGCTTCACCCCTCCACTTT.

The rearrangement joins TRBV7-6 to TRBJ1-1; TRBD1 is a possible D gene (6 bases). Germline V lookup: CDR1 SGHVS, CDR2 FNYEAQ. V shed 5 bases and J shed 7 bases, with 14 bases lying between them. This CDR3 has 13 residues. CDR3 amino acids: CASSPKQGHEAFF. The CDR3 DNA is TGTGCCAGCAGCCCTAAACAGGGCCATGAAGCTTTCTTT.

The chain is built from TRBV7-9 and TRBJ1-2, with 7 nucleotides matching TRBD1. The CDR3 runs 14 residues. J lost 6 bases, V lost 8 bases, and 12 bases had no gene match. Germline V lookup: CDR1 SEHNR, CDR2 FQNEAQ (reference sequence). CDR3 nucleotide sequence: TGTGCCAGCTCCATTGACAGGGCTGGTCATGGCTACACCTTC. It translates to CASSIDRAGHGYTF.

This chain joins TRBV3-1 (or the pseudogene TRBV3-2) and TRBJ1-4; TRBD1 matches at 9 bases. CDR1 and CDR2 from the germline V gene are LGHDT and YNNKEL (reference sequence). V lost 2 bases to trimming and J lost 8 bases; unmatched junction nucleotides: 6. CDR3 length: 15 amino acids. The CDR3 region has the DNA TGTGCCAGCAGCCAAAGGACAGGGGCTCAGGAAAAACTGTTTTTT. Translation: CASSQRTGAQEKLFF.

This clone was seen more than once but under ten times. The chain combines TRBV6-5 with TRBJ1-6; tentatively, D is TRBD1 (5 bases). The germline V and J ends were trimmed by 7 bases and 7 bases, with 14 bases remaining between them. From germline, CDR1 is MNHEY and CDR2 SVGAGI. CDR3 length: 14 amino acids. As DNA, the CDR3 is TGTGCCAGCACCCTCCGCCGACAGAATTCACCCCTCCACTTT. Its protein is CASTLRRQNSPLHF.

This clone showed up just a few times. The rearrangement joins TRBV19 to TRBJ1-1, with 10 nucleotides matching TRBD1. J gave up 2 bases and V 7 bases, and 4 bases lay outside the gene matches. The CDR3 covers 14 residues. Germline values: CDR1 LNHDA, CDR2 SQIVND (reference sequence). CDR3 sequence reads: CASKGQGFNTEAFF. The CDR3 DNA is TGTGCCAGTAAGGGACAGGGGTTCAACACTGAAGCTTTCTTT.

A word on this clone: Germline and junction disagree at one end, which may indicate a read error. The V gene is TRBV18, the J gene TRBJ1-5, with 12 bases lining up with TRBD1. The CDR3 has 18 amino acids. From germline, CDR1 is KGHSH and CDR2 LQKENI. DNA of the CDR3: TGTGCCAGCTCACCAGGGACAGGGGGCGCGGTGGGCAATCCGCCCCAGCATTTT. This translates into CASSPGTGGAVGNPPQHF.

The chain employs TRBV5-6 and TRBJ2-7; 7 bases match TRBD2. Germline V gene lookup returns CDR1 SGHDT and CDR2 YYEEEE. CDR3 length: 16 amino acids. J gave up 0 bases and V 2 bases, and 8 bases lay outside the gene matches. The CDR3 spells CASSFLSGRSSYEQYF. CDR3 nucleotides: TGTGCCAGCAGCTTCCTTAGCGGGCGCAGCTCCTACGAGCAGTACTTC.

The chain recombines TRBV6-5 with TRBJ2-3, with D perhaps matching TRBD1 (6 bases). The CDR3 totals 13 residues. Trimming pared 5 bases from V and 3 bases from J, leaving 9 bases between. The germline V gene encodes CDR1 MNHEY and CDR2 SVGAGI. CDR3 in amino acids: CASSPGDTDTQYF. The CDR3 DNA reads as TGTGCCAGCAGTCCAGGGGATACAGATACGCAGTATTTT.

J is TRBJ2-3 and V is TRBV28; D might be TRBD1 (8 bases). The CDR3 length is 15 residues. Trimming took 0 bases from V and 6 from J, leaving 13 bases between them. Looked up from germline, CDR1 is MDHEN and CDR2 is SYDVKM. The CDR3 DNA reads as TGTGCCAGCAGTTTATGGACAGGGGAGGGGGATACGCAGTATTTT. Translation: CASSLWTGEGDTQYF.

The V gene is TRBV2, the J gene TRBJ2-1; the D gene is possibly TRBD2 (5 bases). Trimming removed 4 bases from V and 9 bases from J, with 16 bases in between. The germline CDR1 and CDR2 sequences are SNHLY and FYNNEI. The CDR3 is 14 residues long. CDR3 coding DNA: TGTGCCAGCAGTGGGCAGGTACTAGTCGGTGAGCAGTTCTTC. It translates to CASSGQVLVGEQFF.

The rearrangement joins TRBV21-1 to TRBJ2-7; the table's D call of TRBD1 was not tested on the DNA. TRBV21-1 constitutes a pseudogene. The CDR3 extends over 13 amino acids. The CDR3 here is CASSKVLGGEQYF. For the CDR3, the DNA is TGTGCCAGCAGCAAAGTGCTAGGGGGCGAGCAGTACTTC.

The chain is built from TRBV5-6 and TRBJ2-3; a weak D match, TRBD2 (9 bases). Germline-derived CDR1 and CDR2 are SGHDT and YYEEEE. The CDR3 is 19 residues long. V lost 4 bases and J 1 base, leaving 25 bases between the germline ends. CDR3: CASSATGASGNTGTDTQYF. In DNA, the CDR3 is TGTGCCAGCAGCGCGACAGGGGCTAGCGGGAACACCGGCACAGATACGCAGTATTTT.

The chain links TRBV6-1 to TRBJ1-2; D is ambiguous. Per germline, CDR1 MNHNS and CDR2 SASEGT. This CDR3 is built from 15 residues. Trimming took off 1 base at V and 5 bases at J, with 14 bases between the two ends. CDR3 sequence reads: CASSEENGLGYGYTF. For the CDR3, the DNA is TGTGCCAGCAGTGAAGAGAACGGACTAGGATATGGCTACACCTTC.

The count of this clone is one. The V and J genes are TRBV6-1 and TRBJ2-3, with D possibly TRBD1 on 6 matching bases. In germline, CDR1 is MNHNS, CDR2 SASEGT. This CDR3 spans 16 amino acids. V shed 3 bases and J shed 0 bases, with 13 bases lying between them. The CDR3 loop reads CASSDPDSFSTDTQYF. The CDR3 DNA follows: TGTGCCAGCAGTGATCCGGACAGCTTTAGCACAGATACGCAGTATTTT.

V is TRBV6-2 or TRBV6-3 and J is TRBJ2-6; no clear D. The CDR3 loop spans 16 amino acids. The V gene's germline CDR1 is MNHEY and CDR2 SVGEGT. Deletions cut 4 bases from V and 4 bases from J, with 14 bases between. The CDR3 DNA reads TGTGCCAGCAGTTCCCCGATCTCAGTCGGGGCCAACGTCCTGACTTTC. This sequence encodes CASSSPISVGANVLTF.

The chain recombines TRBV6-5 with TRBJ2-7, with TRBD1 identical over 10 bases. Germline CDR1 and CDR2: MNHEY and SVGAGI. The CDR3 extends over 16 amino acids. Losses at the gene ends were 0 bases for V and 1 base for J; bases not matched to a gene: 3. CDR3 protein: CASSYSMGQGSYEQYF. The CDR3 bases are TGTGCCAGCAGTTACTCGATGGGACAGGGGTCCTACGAGCAGTACTTC.

The genes are TRBV7-3 and TRBJ2-7; D ambiguous. Germline loops: CDR1 SGHTA, CDR2 FQGTGA. This CDR3 region has 14 residues. The CDR3 spells CGARLNTAGYEQYF. The CDR3 DNA follows: TGTGGGGCTCGATTAAACACGGCAGGCTACGAGCAGTACTTC.

The J gene is TRBJ1-5, the V gene TRBV5-8, with unresolved D. Per the germline V gene, CDR1 is SGHTS and CDR2 is YDEGEE. CDR3 length equals 14 residues. With 1 base removed from V and 3 bases from J, the gap between germline ends came to 8 bases. The CDR3 region has the DNA TGTGCCAGCAGCTTGTGGCTCATCAATCAGCCCCAGCATTTT. Translated: CASSLWLINQPQHF.

This clone occurred a few times. This chain connects TRBV27 to TRBJ2-7; 7 bases agree with TRBD1. Germline V gene sequence: CDR1 MNHEY, CDR2 SMNVEV (reference sequence). This CDR3 has 13 residues. J lost 3 bases, V lost 8 bases, and 7 bases had no gene match. CDR3 in DNA: TGTGCCAGCGGGCAGGGGGAGTACTACGAGCAGTACTTC. Protein sequence: CASGQGEYYEQYF.

The chain couples TRBV11-2 to TRBJ1-3, with D perhaps matching TRBD1 (5 bases). The CDR3 has 15 amino acids. The germline V gene has CDR1 SGHAT and CDR2 FQNNGV. The V gene lost 1 base and the J gene lost 3 bases, with 10 bases spanning the gap. The CDR3 protein is CASSLGPGIGNTIYF. The CDR3 region has the DNA TGTGCCAGCAGCTTAGGCCCAGGGATTGGAAACACCATATATTTT.

This chain links TRBV24-1 with TRBJ2-3; TRBD1 is a possible D gene (5 bases). In germline, CDR1 is KGHDR, CDR2 SFDVKD. The CDR3 length is 13 residues. Trimming removed 0 bases at V and 5 bases at J, with 5 bases between. CDR3 residues: CATSDLQGDTQYF. The CDR3 DNA reads TGTGCCACCAGTGATTTGCAGGGAGATACGCAGTATTTT.